This entry lists 17 T cell receptor beta chains sequenced from one sample in a study of shared clonotypes between healthy human individuals. The method was immunoSEQ multiplex PCR; TCRdb's version includes in-frame clones alone and lacks a portion of them. The sample includes around 2.5 million clones, over 85% of them seen just once. The sample consisted of naive CD4+ T cells from PBMCs. The subset is: CD45RA+ positively selected. The receptors were gathered from a young man in good health. Some clones in this sample may be carry-over from other donors' samples.

CDR3 in amino acids: CASSLLGGQGARRNQPQHF. The CDR3 nucleotides read TGTGCCAGCAGCTTATTAGGTGGACAGGGGGCTAGGCGCAATCAGCCCCAGCATTTT. V usage is TRBV7-8 and J usage is TRBJ1-5; TRBD1 matches 11 bases. CDR3 length equals 19 residues. Unmatched junction bases numbered 11, after V lost 2 bases and J lost 2 bases. Germline V gene data show CDR1 as SGHVS and CDR2 as FQNEAQ.

This clone occurred once. The chain has TRBV21-1 and TRBJ2-3; the D call in the table, TRBD2, was not verified against the DNA. TRBV21-1 is a pseudogene segment. This CDR3 is built from 14 residues. The CDR3 protein is CASSILAGGDTQYF. The CDR3 DNA is TGTGCCAGCAGCATCTTAGCGGGAGGGGATACGCAGTATTTT.

Here the CDR3 reads CASSQDPAAGGWTEAFF. The CDR3 coding sequence is TGCGCCAGCAGCCAAGATCCAGCGGCAGGGGGGTGGACTGAAGCTTTCTTT. V usage is TRBV4-1 and J usage is TRBJ1-1; 7 nucleotides agree with TRBD1. The CDR3 is made up of 17 amino acids. Trimming cost V 0 bases and J 5 bases; bases outside gene matches: 12. Per germline, CDR1 MGHRA and CDR2 YSYEKL.

CDR3 sequence: CASSTVQGGTHGYTF. The CDR3 DNA reads as TGTGCCAGCAGTACGGTCCAGGGGGGAACACATGGCTACACCTTC. J is TRBJ1-2 and V is TRBV6-5; the match to TRBD1 covers 7 bases. This CDR3 is built from 15 residues. The V gene's germline CDR1 is MNHEY and CDR2 SVGAGI. V trimming: 5 bases; J trimming: 6 bases; junction bases outside the gene matches: 12.

V gene TRBV27 combines with J gene TRBJ2-7; D remains unclear. CDR3 length: 16 residues. The ends were cut back, 5 bases at V and 2 bases at J, with 19 bases in the middle. Germline values: CDR1 MNHEY, CDR2 SMNVEV (reference sequence). CDR3 sequence: CASSPPQGSRAYEQYF. The CDR3 DNA follows: TGTGCCAGCAGTCCCCCTCAAGGGTCACGAGCCTACGAGCAGTACTTC.

V and J are TRBV28 and TRBJ2-2; D is possibly TRBD2 (6 bases). Germline V lookup: CDR1 MDHEN, CDR2 SYDVKM. Trimming shortened V by 11 bases and J by 6 bases, and 19 bases separated the two germline ends. The CDR3 runs to 14 residues. For the CDR3, the DNA is TGTGCCGCCCAAGCGGGTTGGGCGTCCGGGGAGCTGTTTTTT. Amino acid sequence: CAAQAGWASGELFF.

The V gene is TRBV5-1, the J gene TRBJ2-7; 13 positions match TRBD2. V gave up 4 bases and J gave up 1 base; unmatched junction bases: 8. The CDR3 length is 17 residues. Germline V gene sequence: CDR1 SGHRS, CDR2 YFSETQ. CDR3 region: CASSHGTSGAFSYEQYF. The CDR3 DNA reads TGCGCCAGCAGCCACGGGACTAGCGGGGCTTTTTCCTACGAGCAGTACTTC. Full variable domain (rest looked up from reference TRBV5-1 and TRBJ2-7): KAGVTQTPRYLIKTRGQQVTLSCSPISGHRSVSWYQQTPGQGLQFLFEYFSETQRNKGNFPGRFSGRQFSNSRSEMNVSTLELGDSALYLCASSHGTSGAFSYEQYFGPGTRLTVT.

The chain carries TRBV18 and TRBJ1-1; 8 bases are a match to TRBD1. The CDR3 contains 15 residues. The germline gives CDR1 KGHSH, CDR2 LQKENI. V dropped 5 bases and J dropped 3; count of bases not matched to a gene: 8. The CDR3 sequence: CASSTTMDRDTEAFF. CDR3 DNA: TGTGCCAGCTCAACGACCATGGACAGGGACACTGAAGCTTTCTTT.

Notes on this clone: At the DNA level, this CDR3 is encoded by other sequences in the same sample as well. The chain recombines TRBV18 with TRBJ2-3; D uncertain. Trimming pared 3 bases from V and 4 bases from J, leaving 8 bases between. Germline V gene data show CDR1 as KGHSH and CDR2 as LQKENI. The CDR3 has 13 residues. CDR3: CASSPGLADTQYF. In DNA, the CDR3 is TGTGCCAGCTCACCCGGGCTAGCAGATACGCAGTATTTT. Drawing the rest from reference TRBV18 and TRBJ2-3, the complete variable domain is NAGVMQNPRHLVRRRGQEARLRCSPMKGHSHVYWYRQLPEEGLKFMVYLQKENIIDESGMPKERFSAEFPKEGPSILRIQQVVRGDSAAYFCASSPGLADTQYFGPGTRLTVL.

The V gene is TRBV7-9, the J gene TRBJ1-4; a weak D match, TRBD1 (6 bases). V was cut by 5 bases and J by 4 bases, with 14 bases left in between. From germline, CDR1 is SEHNR and CDR2 FQNEAQ (reference sequence). The CDR3 has 15 amino acids. The DNA for the CDR3 is TGTGCCAGCAGCCAAGCCGGGACATTTAATGAAAAACTGTTTTTT. This translates into CASSQAGTFNEKLFF.

V is TRBV18 and J is TRBJ2-3; possible D gene TRBD1, 5 bases. The CDR3 has 16 amino acids. Germline V gives CDR1 KGHSH, CDR2 LQKENI. Trimming cost V 0 bases and J 0 bases, with 10 bases left between them. The CDR3 DNA follows: TGTGCCAGCTCACCACCAGACAGAACTAGCACAGATACGCAGTATTTT. Its translation is CASSPPDRTSTDTQYF.

Details on this clone: Other DNA sequences within the sample encode an identical CDR3. This sequence joins TRBV28 and TRBJ1-5; D possibly corresponds to TRBD1 (6 bases). Trimming pared 4 bases from V and 2 bases from J, leaving 6 bases between. CDR3 length equals 13 residues. Germline loops: CDR1 MDHEN, CDR2 SYDVKM. CDR3 loop: CASSWTGNQPQHF. CDR3 DNA sequence: TGTGCCAGCAGTTGGACAGGCAATCAGCCCCAGCATTTT.

The V gene is TRBV7-3, the J gene TRBJ2-1; maybe TRBD2 (5 bases). Germline CDR1 and CDR2: SGHTA and FQGTGA. V was shortened by 2 bases and J by 10 bases, with 15 bases between the two germline ends. The CDR3 sequence is 14 residues long. The CDR3 DNA is TGTGCCAGCAGCTTAGGTGGGAGCAACAGCGAGCAGTTCTTC. Protein: CASSLGGSNSEQFF.

V and J are TRBV6-1 and TRBJ2-1; TRBD2 matches at 8 bases. CDR3 length equals 14 residues. Germline lookup yields CDR1 MNHNS and CDR2 SASEGT. J was trimmed by 8 bases and V by 7 bases; bases with no gene match: 10. The CDR3 loop reads CASKGLAGRDEQFF. In DNA, the CDR3 is TGTGCCAGCAAGGGATTAGCGGGAAGGGATGAGCAGTTCTTC.

In nucleotides, the CDR3 is TGTGCCACCAGCAGAGATCTGGCAGCTACGGACGAGCAGTACTTC. Amino acids: CATSRDLAATDEQYF. The J gene is TRBJ2-7, the V gene TRBV15; no definite D call. The V end was cut by 0 bases, the J end by 5 bases, with 14 bases between. The CDR3 length is 15 residues. Germline values: CDR1 LNHNV, CDR2 YYDKDF (reference sequence).

This clone occurred once. The V call is TRBV7-2, the J call TRBJ2-1; perhaps TRBD2 as D (5 bases). The germline CDR1 and CDR2 sequences are SGHTA and FQGNSA. With 4 bases removed from V and 0 bases from J, the gap between germline ends came to 13 bases. CDR3 length: 16 amino acids. The CDR3 bases are TGTGCCAGCAGCTGGGCCGGAACTAGCTCCTACAATGAGCAGTTCTTC. Protein: CASSWAGTSSYNEQFF.

The rearrangement links TRBV19 to TRBJ1-5, with 9 bases fitting TRBD1. The CDR3 length is 14 residues. Germline assignment: CDR1 LNHDA and CDR2 SQIVND (reference sequence). V was clipped by 8 bases and J by 6 bases; unmatched bases: 8. Here the CDR3 DNA reads TGTGCCAGTTCCGGGACAGGGTTGGGTCAGCCCCAGCATTTT. Protein: CASSGTGLGQPQHF.